This T cell receptor (beta chain) derives from a study of blood T cell repertoires in COVID-19. Study as a whole: The origin of the acute and convalescent COVID-19 samples was the United States, Italy and Spain. PBMCs, B-cell-depleted T cells, or T cells provided the cDNA or gDNA that made up the material.

Authors' methods: Estimated nucleated cell counts came from reference gene primer amplification. Repertoires were generated with immunoSEQ multiplex PCR, while TCRdb's copy carries only in-frame clones and drops some. The DNA gave D and trimming, while V, J and clone size come from that table. The sample has some 30,000 clones, about 89% seen once. The ends were cut back, 3 bases at V and 2 bases at J, with 7 bases in the middle. The CDR3 loop spans 13 amino acids. Germline CDR1 is MNHEY and CDR2 is SMNVEV (reference sequence). This TCR was recovered from a human donor in a cohort sampled during active COVID-19. The sample was peripheral blood. The rearrangement uses TRBV27 and TRBJ1-2, with D unclear. In DNA, the CDR3 is TGTGCCAGCAGTTTGGAGGGAAACTATGGCTACACCTTC. Encoded protein: CASSLEGNYGYTF.